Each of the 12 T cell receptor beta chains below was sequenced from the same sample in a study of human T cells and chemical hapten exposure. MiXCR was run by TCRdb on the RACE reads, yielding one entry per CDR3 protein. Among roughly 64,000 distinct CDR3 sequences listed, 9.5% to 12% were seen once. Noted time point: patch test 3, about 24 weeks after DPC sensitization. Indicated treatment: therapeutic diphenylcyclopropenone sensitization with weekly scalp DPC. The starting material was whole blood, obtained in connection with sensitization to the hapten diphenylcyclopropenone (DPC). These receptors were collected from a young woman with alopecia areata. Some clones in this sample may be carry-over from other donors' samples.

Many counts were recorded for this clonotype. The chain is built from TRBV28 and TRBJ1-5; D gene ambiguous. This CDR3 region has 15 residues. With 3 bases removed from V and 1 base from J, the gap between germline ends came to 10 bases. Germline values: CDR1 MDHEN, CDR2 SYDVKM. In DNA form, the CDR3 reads TGTGCCAGCAGTTTCCTTTCTGGGAGCAATCAGCCCCAGCATTTT. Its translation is CASSFLSGSNQPQHF.

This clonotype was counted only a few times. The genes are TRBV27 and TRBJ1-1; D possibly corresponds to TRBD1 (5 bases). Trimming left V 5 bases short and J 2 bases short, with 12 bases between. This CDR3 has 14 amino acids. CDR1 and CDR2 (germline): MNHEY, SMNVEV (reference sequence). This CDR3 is CASSKQEFNTEAFF. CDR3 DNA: TGTGCCAGCAGTAAACAGGAATTCAACACTGAAGCTTTCTTT.

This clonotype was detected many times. The CDR3 loop is CASSSPKDPGQGFRDEQFF. The CDR3 nucleotides are TGTGCCAGCAGTTCCCCAAAGGATCCGGGACAGGGGTTTCGGGATGAGCAGTTCTTC. The rearrangement links TRBV2 to TRBJ2-1; the match to TRBD1 covers 10 bases. Germline lookup yields CDR1 SNHLY and CDR2 FYNNEI. V shed 5 bases and J 8 bases; nucleotides not matched to a gene: 21. There are 19 residues in the CDR3.

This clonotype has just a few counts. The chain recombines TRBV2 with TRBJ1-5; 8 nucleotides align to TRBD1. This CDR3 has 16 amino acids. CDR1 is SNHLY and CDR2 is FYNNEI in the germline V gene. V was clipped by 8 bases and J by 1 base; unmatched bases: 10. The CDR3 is CASGRPGGRSNQPQHF. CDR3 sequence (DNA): TGTGCCAGCGGTCGGCCAGGGGGCCGGAGCAATCAGCCCCAGCATTTT.

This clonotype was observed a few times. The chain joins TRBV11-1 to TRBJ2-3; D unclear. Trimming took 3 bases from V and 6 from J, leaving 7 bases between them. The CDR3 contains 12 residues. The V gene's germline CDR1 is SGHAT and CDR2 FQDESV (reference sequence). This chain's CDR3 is CASSLVLDTQYF. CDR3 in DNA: TGTGCCAGCAGCTTGGTTCTGGATACGCAGTATTTT.

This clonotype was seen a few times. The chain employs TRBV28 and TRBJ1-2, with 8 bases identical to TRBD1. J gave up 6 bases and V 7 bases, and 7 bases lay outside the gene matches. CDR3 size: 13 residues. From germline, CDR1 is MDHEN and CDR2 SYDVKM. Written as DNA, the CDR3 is TGTGCCAGCACCTTACGGACAGGGAATGGCTACACCTTC. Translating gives CASTLRTGNGYTF.

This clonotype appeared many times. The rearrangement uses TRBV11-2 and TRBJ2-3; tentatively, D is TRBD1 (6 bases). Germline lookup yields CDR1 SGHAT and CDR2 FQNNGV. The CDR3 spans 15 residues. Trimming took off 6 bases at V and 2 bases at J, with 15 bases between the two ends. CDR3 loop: CASRKPGHNTDTQYF. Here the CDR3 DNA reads TGTGCCAGCAGGAAGCCGGGACACAACACAGATACGCAGTATTTT.

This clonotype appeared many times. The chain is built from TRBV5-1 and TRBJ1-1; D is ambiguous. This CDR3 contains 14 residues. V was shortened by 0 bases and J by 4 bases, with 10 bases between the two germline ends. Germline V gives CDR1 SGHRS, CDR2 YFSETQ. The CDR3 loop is CASSLGPASTEAFF. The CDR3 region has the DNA TGCGCCAGCAGCTTGGGTCCGGCATCCACTGAAGCTTTCTTT.

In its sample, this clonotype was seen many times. The CDR3 nucleotides read TGTGCCAGCAAAAGACTAGCCGGACGCCTAAACACCGGGGAGCTGTTTTTT. Its translation: CASKRLAGRLNTGELFF. This chain links TRBV11-2 with TRBJ2-2, with 7 bases matching TRBD2. The V gene's germline CDR1 is SGHAT and CDR2 FQNNGV. This CDR3 contains 17 residues. V trimming: 7 bases; J trimming: 2 bases; junction bases outside the gene matches: 13.

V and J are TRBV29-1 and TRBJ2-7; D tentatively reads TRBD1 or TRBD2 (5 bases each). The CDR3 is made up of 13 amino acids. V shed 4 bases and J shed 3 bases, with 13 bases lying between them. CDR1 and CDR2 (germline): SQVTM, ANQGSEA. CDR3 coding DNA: TGCAGCGTTGGGGACGGTCGGTACTACGAGCAGTACTTC. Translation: CSVGDGRYYEQYF.

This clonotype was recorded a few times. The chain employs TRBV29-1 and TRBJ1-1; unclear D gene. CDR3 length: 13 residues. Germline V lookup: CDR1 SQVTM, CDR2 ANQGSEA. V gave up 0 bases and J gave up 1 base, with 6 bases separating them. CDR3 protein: CSVEDGRNTEAFF. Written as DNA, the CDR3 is TGCAGCGTTGAAGATGGGCGGAACACTGAAGCTTTCTTT.

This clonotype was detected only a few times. CDR3 in DNA: TGTGCCAGCAGTTTATTGGGACAGGGAAATCAGCCCCAGCATTTT. Translated: CASSLLGQGNQPQHF. V gene TRBV28 combines with J gene TRBJ1-5; the match to TRBD1 covers 9 bases. The CDR3 totals 15 residues. Germline loops: CDR1 MDHEN, CDR2 SYDVKM. V shed 1 base, J shed 4 bases, and the junction held 2 bases outside the gene matches.